Presented here are 25 T cell receptor beta chains from one specimen sequenced in a study of cytomegalovirus exposure and HLA in healthy donors. Primers included in the PCR were 60 Vbeta and 13 Jbeta primers. The table came from immunoSEQ multiplex PCR; TCRdb's copy has only in-frame clones and leaves some out. Here the sample spans fewer than 250,000 clones, around 80% being singletons. The specimen sequenced was PBMCs. These receptors all come from a man aged 35-49 years in good health and CMV-seropositive.

The chain joins TRBV7-8 to TRBJ2-1, with 9 nucleotides matching TRBD1. Germline values: CDR1 SGHVS, CDR2 FQNEAQ. The CDR3 sequence is 15 residues long. Trimming cost V 5 bases and J 5 bases; bases outside gene matches: 7. The CDR3 region has the DNA TGTGCCAGCAGCCAAGCGGGACAGGGTAACAATGAGCAGTTCTTC. Protein: CASSQAGQGNNEQFF.

This chain uses TRBV27 with TRBJ2-3, with a weak D call TRBD1 (5 bases). The CDR3 consists of 13 residues. Germline CDR1 is MNHEY and CDR2 is SMNVEV (reference sequence). Deletions cut 3 bases from V and 6 bases from J, with 10 bases between. The CDR3 region has the DNA TGTGCCAGCAGTTTTCAGGGTTACGATACGCAGTATTTT. It specifies CASSFQGYDTQYF.

The chain has TRBV9 and TRBJ1-1, with TRBD1 matching 7 bases. Germline CDR1 and CDR2: SGDLS and YYNGEE. The V gene end was trimmed by 2 bases and the J gene end by 3 bases; junction bases not matched to a gene: 7. This CDR3 has 15 amino acids. The CDR3 loop is CASSVQKTGHTEAFF. The DNA of the CDR3 is TGTGCCAGCAGCGTCCAGAAGACAGGGCACACTGAAGCTTTCTTT.

This clone has only a few counts. The chain combines TRBV10-3 with TRBJ1-5, with 8 bases identical to TRBD1. V lost 9 bases to trimming and J lost 0 bases; unmatched junction nucleotides: 10. This CDR3 contains 16 residues. Germline V gene lookup returns CDR1 ENHRY and CDR2 SYGVKD. The CDR3 reads CAIGGQGANSNQPQHF. For the CDR3, the DNA is TGTGCCATTGGGGGCCAGGGGGCAAATAGCAATCAGCCCCAGCATTTT.

The V call is TRBV9, the J call TRBJ2-3, with a possible D match to TRBD2 (5 bases). V gave up 2 bases and J gave up 6 bases, with 13 bases separating them. This CDR3 has 14 residues. Germline V gene lookup returns CDR1 SGDLS and CDR2 YYNGEE. The CDR3 is CASSVLIRGDTQYF. The CDR3, as DNA: TGTGCCAGCAGCGTCCTAATTCGGGGTGATACGCAGTATTTT.

V is TRBV30 and J is TRBJ1-5; 8 bases match TRBD1. CDR3 length: 15 amino acids. The junction had 13 bases not matched to a gene; V was cut back by 5 bases and J by 7 bases. Germline V gene sequence: CDR1 GTSNPN, CDR2 SVGIG (reference sequence). The CDR3 loop reads CAWGPGTGPWQPQHF. The CDR3 nucleotides are TGTGCCTGGGGGCCCGGGACAGGCCCTTGGCAGCCCCAGCATTTT.

The chain has TRBV6-5 and TRBJ2-5, with 12 bases fitting TRBD2. Germline V gene lookup returns CDR1 MNHEY and CDR2 SVGAGI. This CDR3 has 14 amino acids. With 6 bases clipped from V and 4 bases from J, the junction kept 3 bases outside the gene matches. Written as DNA, the CDR3 is TGTGCCAGCAGGACTAGCGGGAGTGGAGAGACCCAGTACTTC. As protein: CASRTSGSGETQYF.

The chain employs TRBV4-1 and TRBJ2-1; 11 positions agree with TRBD2. The V gene end was trimmed by 2 bases and the J gene end by 8 bases; junction bases not matched to a gene: 2. The length of the CDR3 is 14 residues. CDR1 and CDR2 (germline): MGHRA, YSYEKL. CDR3 protein: CASSQPSGRYEQFF. CDR3 DNA sequence: TGCGCCAGCAGCCAACCTAGCGGGAGGTATGAGCAGTTCTTC.

The rearrangement joins TRBV5-6 to TRBJ1-1, with D perhaps TRBD1 (5 bases). The germline CDR1 and CDR2 sequences are SGHDT and YYEEEE. The CDR3 runs 13 residues. The germline V and J ends were trimmed by 0 bases and 4 bases, with 7 bases remaining between them. The CDR3 loop is CASSLGGVTEAFF. Written as DNA, the CDR3 is TGTGCCAGCAGCTTGGGGGGGGTCACTGAAGCTTTCTTT.

This clone was found once. The CDR3 here is CASSEEGQGYQPQHF. The CDR3 DNA reads as TGTGCCAGCAGTGAAGAGGGACAGGGTTATCAGCCCCAGCATTTT. The chain combines TRBV6-1 with TRBJ1-5, with 9 bases that match TRBD1. The CDR3 covers 15 residues. V dropped 1 base and J dropped 5; count of bases not matched to a gene: 3. Per the germline V gene, CDR1 is MNHNS and CDR2 is SASEGT.

V and J are TRBV19 and TRBJ2-3; TRBD2 matches 7 bases. The junction had 20 bases not matched to a gene; V was cut back by 3 bases and J by 5 bases. Per germline, CDR1 LNHDA and CDR2 SQIVND (reference sequence). CDR3 length: 19 residues. The CDR3 nucleotides are TGTGCCAGTAGTATTTACGGGTTGCGGGAGAATTTTGAAGAAGATACGCAGTATTTT. Encoded protein: CASSIYGLRENFEEDTQYF.

CDR3 in DNA: TGTGCCAGCCGGGAGGGCCTGGTCATTCAGTACTTC. Its translation: CASREGLVIQYF. The chain employs TRBV6-1 and TRBJ2-4; 8 positions agree with TRBD2. Per the germline V gene, CDR1 is MNHNS and CDR2 is SASEGT. The CDR3 length is 12 residues. V shed 8 bases, J shed 9 bases, and the junction held 6 bases outside the gene matches.

CDR3 residues: CASSIDARGYGYTF. As DNA, the CDR3 is TGTGCCAGTAGTATAGACGCGAGGGGGTATGGCTACACCTTC. V gene TRBV19 combines with J gene TRBJ1-2; D perhaps matches TRBD1 (6 bases). The CDR3 is made up of 14 amino acids. V was clipped by 0 bases and J by 5 bases, with 10 bases between them. Germline values: CDR1 LNHDA, CDR2 SQIVND (reference sequence).

This rearrangement joins TRBV29-1 to TRBJ2-2; possibly TRBD2 for D (6 bases). The CDR3 runs to 12 residues. Germline V CDR1 and CDR2: SQVTM, ANQGSEA. Between the trimmed V and J ends, which lost 4 bases and 5 bases, there was a span of 8 bases. In DNA form, the CDR3 reads TGCAGCGTTGGGAGGGAAACCGGGGAGCTGTTTTTT. This sequence encodes CSVGRETGELFF.

The sample holds one count of this clone. CDR3 in amino acids: CASSQDGTSGVYEQYF. The CDR3 DNA reads as TGCGCCAGCAGCCAAGATGGGACTAGCGGGGTGTACGAGCAGTACTTC. The gene calls are TRBV4-1 and TRBJ2-7; TRBD2 matches 13 bases. With V trimmed by 0 bases and J by 4 bases, 3 bases remained unmatched. Germline CDR1 is MGHRA and CDR2 is YSYEKL. This CDR3 region has 16 residues.

This chain uses TRBV12-5 with TRBJ2-1; 8 bases fit TRBD1. In germline, CDR1 is LGHNT, CDR2 FRNRAP. The CDR3 spans 18 residues. J was trimmed by 5 bases and V by 6 bases; bases with no gene match: 18. The CDR3 spells CASGRHPLWTGTDNEQFF. The DNA of the CDR3 is TGTGCTAGTGGCCGTCACCCTCTTTGGACAGGGACGGACAATGAGCAGTTCTTC.

The chain links TRBV19 to TRBJ2-1; 10 bases are shared with TRBD2. This CDR3 contains 15 residues. V shed 7 bases, J shed 7 bases, and the junction held 10 bases outside the gene matches. CDR1 LNHDA and CDR2 SQIVND come from the germline V gene (reference sequence). The CDR3 DNA sequence: TGTGCCAGTAACCCAGCGGGAGGGTTGGGTAATGAGCAGTTCTTC. Its translation is CASNPAGGLGNEQFF.

This chain links TRBV7-9 with TRBJ2-1; D might be TRBD1 (5 bases). The length of the CDR3 is 11 residues. Trimming shortened V by 4 bases and J by 13 bases, and 11 bases separated the two germline ends. Germline loops: CDR1 SEHNR, CDR2 FQNEAQ (reference sequence). The CDR3 nucleotides are TGTGCCAGCAGCTCACCTGGACATCAGTTCTTC. Translation: CASSSPGHQFF. The variable domain in full, with the rest retrieved from reference TRBV7-9 and TRBJ2-1, is DTGVSQNPRHKITKRGQNVTFRCDPISEHNRLYWYRQTLGQGPEFLTYFQNEAQLEKSRLLSDRFSAERPKGSFSTLEIQRTEQGDSAMYLCASSSPGHQFFGPGTRLTVL.

This clone was found once. This chain joins TRBV5-8 and TRBJ1-5; 8 bases map to TRBD1. The CDR3 runs to 15 residues. Germline V gives CDR1 SGHTS, CDR2 YDEGEE. The junction had 9 bases not matched to a gene; V was cut back by 7 bases and J by 3 bases. CDR3 protein: CASGPGTGDNQPQHF. Written as DNA, the CDR3 is TGTGCCAGCGGACCCGGGACAGGCGACAATCAGCCCCAGCATTTT. The full variable domain, completed using reference TRBV5-8 and TRBJ1-5, is EAGVTQSPTHLIKTRGQQATLRCSPISGHTSVYWYQQALGLGLQFLLWYDEGEERNRGNFPPRFSGRQFPNYSSELNVNALELEDSALYLCASGPGTGDNQPQHFGDGTRLSIL.

The chain has TRBV6-1 and TRBJ1-5; 7 nucleotides match TRBD1. In germline, CDR1 is MNHNS, CDR2 SASEGT. This CDR3 spans 14 amino acids. V was pared by 7 bases and J by 2 bases, with 5 bases of the junction left unmatched. The chain's CDR3 is CASTFGQGNQPQHF. The DNA of the CDR3 is TGTGCCAGCACCTTTGGACAGGGCAATCAGCCCCAGCATTTT.

The chain joins TRBV15 to TRBJ2-7; 7 positions agree with TRBD2. V lost 0 bases to trimming and J lost 0 bases; unmatched junction nucleotides: 2. The CDR3 sequence is 15 residues long. The germline CDR1 and CDR2 sequences are LNHNV and YYDKDF (reference sequence). CDR3 bases: TGTGCCACCAGCAGAGAAGCTAGCGGCTCCTACGAGCAGTACTTC. Its protein is CATSREASGSYEQYF.

The rearrangement joins TRBV6-5 to TRBJ1-4; TRBD1 is a possible D gene (5 bases). The CDR3 loop spans 14 amino acids. The V end was cut by 6 bases, the J end by 5 bases, with 13 bases between. Germline CDR1 is MNHEY and CDR2 is SVGAGI. The CDR3 sequence: CASSPGTENEKLFF. The CDR3 DNA is TGTGCCAGCAGCCCCGGGACTGAGAATGAAAAACTGTTTTTT.

V and J are TRBV30 and TRBJ1-3; D is unclear. Germline V lookup: CDR1 GTSNPN, CDR2 SVGIG (reference sequence). Trimming shortened V by 7 bases and J by 4 bases, and 14 bases separated the two germline ends. The CDR3 spans 13 residues. CDR3 region: CASSEGAGNTIYF. CDR3 nucleotides: TGTGCCTCGAGCGAGGGTGCGGGAAACACCATATATTTT.

CDR3 protein: CASRGTGPNTEAFF. CDR3 DNA: TGTGCCAGCAGGGGGACAGGGCCGAACACTGAAGCTTTCTTT. The V call is TRBV6-1, the J call TRBJ1-1, with 9 bases lining up with TRBD1. J gave up 1 base and V 6 bases, and 3 bases lay outside the gene matches. The CDR3 length is 14 residues. In germline, CDR1 is MNHNS, CDR2 SASEGT.

The chain links TRBV25-1 to TRBJ2-2; 12 bases fit TRBD2. Trimming at V came to 5 bases and at J to 2 bases, leaving 3 bases not matched to a gene. CDR3 length equals 16 residues. Germline values: CDR1 MGHDK, CDR2 SYGVNS. The CDR3 protein is CASSPSGRVNTGELFF. CDR3 nucleotide sequence: TGTGCCAGCAGTCCTAGCGGGAGGGTTAACACCGGGGAGCTGTTTTTT.